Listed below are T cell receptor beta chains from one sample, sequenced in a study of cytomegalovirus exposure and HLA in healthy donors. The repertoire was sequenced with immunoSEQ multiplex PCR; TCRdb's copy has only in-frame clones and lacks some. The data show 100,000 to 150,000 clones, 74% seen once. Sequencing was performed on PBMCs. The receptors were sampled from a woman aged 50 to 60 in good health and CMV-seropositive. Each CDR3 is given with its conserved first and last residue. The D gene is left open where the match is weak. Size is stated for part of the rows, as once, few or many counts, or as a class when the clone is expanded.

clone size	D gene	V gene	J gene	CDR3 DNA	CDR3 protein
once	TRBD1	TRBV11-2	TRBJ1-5	TGTGCCAGCAGCCGAGACAGGGTTGGTCAGCCCCAGCATTTT	CASSRDRVGQPQHF
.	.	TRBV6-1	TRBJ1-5	TGTGCCACTAGGATTGGCAATCAGCCCCAGCATTTT	CATRIGNQPQHF
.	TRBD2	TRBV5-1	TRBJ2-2	TGCGCCAGCAGCTTGGTGGAGCGGGGGAGTGCGAACACCGGGGAGCTGTTTTTT	CASSLVERGSANTGELFF
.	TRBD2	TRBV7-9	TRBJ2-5	TGTGCCAGCAGCACTAGCGGGATCCAAGAGACCCAGTACTTC	CASSTSGIQETQYF
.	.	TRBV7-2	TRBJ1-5	TGTGCCAGCAGCGCCTTCGCCCCAGGGCTCGGTCAGCCCCAGCATTTT	CASSAFAPGLGQPQHF
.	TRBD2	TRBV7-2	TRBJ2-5	TGTGCCAGCAGCCCCCAACTAGCGGGGGGGTCAGAGACCCAGTACTTC	CASSPQLAGGSETQYF
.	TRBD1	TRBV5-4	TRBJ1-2	TGTGCCAGCAGCTTCTCCACAGGGGCGTCCTATGGCTACACCTTC	CASSFSTGASYGYTF
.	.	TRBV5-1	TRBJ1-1	TGCGCCAGCAGCTTGGCGCCAGAAAACACTGAAGCTTTCTTT	CASSLAPENTEAFF
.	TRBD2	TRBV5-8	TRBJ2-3	TGTGCCAGCAGCCCCGGGTTTCTAGCGGGGAATATAAAGAGCACAGATACGCAGTATTTT	CASSPGFLAGNIKSTDTQYF
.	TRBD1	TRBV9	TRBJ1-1	TGTGCCAGCAGCGCGACGACAGGGGGAAACACTGAAGCTTTCTTT	CASSATTGGNTEAFF
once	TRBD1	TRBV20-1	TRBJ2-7	TGCAGTGTCCTACAGGGGAACGAGCAGTACTTC	CSVLQGNEQYF
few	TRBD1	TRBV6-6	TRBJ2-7	TGTGCCAGCAGGGAACAGGGGGCCAACGAGCAGTACTTC	CASREQGANEQYF
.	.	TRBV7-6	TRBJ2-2	TGTGCCAGCAGCTTAGGGCGGGGTTACACCGGGGAGCTGTTTTTT	CASSLGRGYTGELFF
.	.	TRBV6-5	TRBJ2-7	TGTGCCAGCAGTTGGAGGCCTAACTACGAGCAGTACTTC	CASSWRPNYEQYF
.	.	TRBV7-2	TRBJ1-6	TGTGCCAGCAGAGGACAGAGCTCCTATAATTCACCCCTCCACTTT	CASRGQSSYNSPLHF
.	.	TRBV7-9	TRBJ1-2	TGTGCCAGCAGCTTAGGGACAGATCCACTCTATGGCTACACCTTC	CASSLGTDPLYGYTF
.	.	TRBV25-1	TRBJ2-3	TGTGCCAGCACCACAGGGTTGTACACGCAGTATTTT	CASTTGLYTQYF
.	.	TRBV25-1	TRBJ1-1	TGTGCCAGCAGTGAACTAGGCAGGGACTTGGCTTTCTTT	CASSELGRDLAFF
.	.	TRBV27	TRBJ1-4	TGTGCCAGCAGTCGGGGATTACAGGGACGCGAAAAACTGTTTTTT	CASSRGLQGREKLFF
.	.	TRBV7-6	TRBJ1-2	TGTGCCAGCAGCCCGCGGGGTAGCTATGGCTACACCTTC	CASSPRGSYGYTF
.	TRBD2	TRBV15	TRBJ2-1	TGTGCCACCAGCAGGGGATCAGGACTAGCGGGGGGATCCTACAATGAGCAGTTCTTC	CATSRGSGLAGGSYNEQFF
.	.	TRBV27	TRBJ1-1	TGTGCCAGCAGTTTACAGGGATTCGGGACTGAAGCTTTCTTT	CASSLQGFGTEAFF
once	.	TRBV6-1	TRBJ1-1	TGTGCCAGCAGTGAAAAGGGGGACCGACTCACTGAAGCTTTCTTT	CASSEKGDRLTEAFF
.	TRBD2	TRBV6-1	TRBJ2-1	TGTGCCAGCAGTGAAGGACTAGCGGACTACAATGAGCAGTTCTTC	CASSEGLADYNEQFF
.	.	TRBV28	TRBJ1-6	TGTGCCAGCAGCCCGCCAGGGGCAAACATTTATAATTCACCCCTCCACTTT	CASSPPGANIYNSPLHF
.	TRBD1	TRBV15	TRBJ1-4	TGTGCCACCAGCAGAGACCCAAGGACAGGGAATGAAAAACTGTTTTTT	CATSRDPRTGNEKLFF
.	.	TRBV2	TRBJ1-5	TGTGCCAGCAGTGAAGCCCGGGGCAATCAGCCCCAGCATTTT	CASSEARGNQPQHF
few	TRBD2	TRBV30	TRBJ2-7	TGTGCCTGGGATAGCGGGTCCTACGAGCAGTACTTC	CAWDSGSYEQYF
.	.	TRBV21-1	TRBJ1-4	TGTGCCAGCAGCAAACGCTCGGGGGGGCATATTGAAAAACTGTTTTTT	CASSKRSGGHIEKLFF
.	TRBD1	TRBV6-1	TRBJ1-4	TGTGCCAGCAGTGAAGCTTTGACAGGGAGGATAGCAACTAATGAAAAACTGTTTTTT	CASSEALTGRIATNEKLFF
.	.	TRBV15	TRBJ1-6	TGTGCCACCAGCAGCCGTAATTCACCCCTCCACTTT	CATSSRNSPLHF
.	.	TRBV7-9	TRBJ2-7	TGTTCCAGCAGCTTAGTAGAGGATCCCTACGAGCAGTACTTC	CSSSLVEDPYEQYF
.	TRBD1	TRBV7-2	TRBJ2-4	TGTGCCAGCAGCTTGGGACAGGGGGCATTCGGATCCTACTTC	CASSLGQGAFGSYF
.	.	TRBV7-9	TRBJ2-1	TGTGCCAGCAGCCTTCAGGGCAGTGAGCAGTTCTTC	CASSLQGSEQFF
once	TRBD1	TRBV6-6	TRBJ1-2	TGTGCCAGCAGTTACTCGGGGACAGGGGAGGGCTACACCTTC	CASSYSGTGEGYTF
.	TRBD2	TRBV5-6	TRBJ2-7	TGTGCCAGCAGCTTTGGCGCGGGGGGACTGCTTTCCTACGAGCAGTACTTC	CASSFGAGGLLSYEQYF
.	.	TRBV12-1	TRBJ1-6	TGTGCCAGGGACAGGGGGCTCTTGTCCTATAATTCACCCCTCCACTTT	CARDRGLLSYNSPLHF